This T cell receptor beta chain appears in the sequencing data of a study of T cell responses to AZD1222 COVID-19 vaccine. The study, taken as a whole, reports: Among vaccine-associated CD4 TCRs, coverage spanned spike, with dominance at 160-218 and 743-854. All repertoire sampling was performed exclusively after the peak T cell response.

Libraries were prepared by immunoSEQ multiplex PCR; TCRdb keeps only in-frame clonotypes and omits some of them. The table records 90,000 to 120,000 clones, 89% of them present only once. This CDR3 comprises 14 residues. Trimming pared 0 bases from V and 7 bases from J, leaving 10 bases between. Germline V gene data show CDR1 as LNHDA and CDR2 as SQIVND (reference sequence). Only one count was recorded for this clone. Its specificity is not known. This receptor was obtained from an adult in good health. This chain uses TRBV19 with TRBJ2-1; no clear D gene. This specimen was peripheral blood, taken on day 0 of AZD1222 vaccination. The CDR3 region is CASSIDPQANEQFF. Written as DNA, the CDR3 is TGTGCCAGTAGTATAGATCCCCAAGCGAATGAGCAGTTCTTC.